These T cell receptor beta chains were read from a single sample in a study of sequential checkpoint blockade in melanoma. TCRdb's table, derived via immunoSEQ multiplex PCR, lists solely in-frame clones and lacks some. The sample includes 9,000 to 15,000 clones, about 80% of them seen just once. The starting material was CD8+ T cells sorted from blood (inferred from file names), obtained from a patient given nivolumab and ipilimumab in sequence. Every receptor here comes from a human donor with melanoma. CDR3s include the opening cysteine and the closing phenylalanine or tryptophan. The order of the fields is clone size, D gene, CDR3 length, J gene, V gene, CDR3 DNA, CDR3 protein. The D gene is left open where the match is weak. Clone size is stated in some rows and not others, as once, few, many or a class when expanded.

NA NA 16 TRBJ1-2 TRBV28 TGTGCCAGCAGTTTTGCACCCGGGGGGACATATGGCGGCTACACCTTC CASSFAPGGTYGGYTF
NA NA 11 TRBJ1-6 TRBV7-9 TGTGCCGCAGGGGATAATTCACCCCTCCACTTT CAAGDNSPLHF
NA TRBD1 14 TRBJ1-2 TRBV7-9 TGTGCCAGCAGTCAAGGGACAGCTAACTATGGCTACACCTTC CASSQGTANYGYTF
NA TRBD1 19 TRBJ1-1 TRBV7-9 TGTGCCAGCAGCTTTTACAGGGGGCTTGTTTTGGACATGAACACTGAAGCTTTCTTT CASSFYRGLVLDMNTEAFF
NA NA 15 TRBJ1-5 TRBV5-5 TGTGCCAGCAGACCTGACAGGAATAGCAATCAGCCCCAGCATTTT CASRPDRNSNQPQHF
NA TRBD1 17 TRBJ2-3 TRBV7-3 TGTGCCAGCAGCTTAAAGTGGCAGGGGGCTTTCACAGATACGCAGTATTTT CASSLKWQGAFTDTQYF
NA TRBD1 14 TRBJ2-3 TRBV5-1 TGCGCCAGCAGCTTGAGAGGGGGCGGAGATACGCAGTATTTT CASSLRGGGDTQYF
once NA 13 TRBJ1-1 TRBV5-1 TGCGCCAGCAGCTTGTCGTCGAACACTGAAGCTTTCTTT CASSLSSNTEAFF
NA TRBD1 15 TRBJ2-2 TRBV5-1 TGCGCCAGCAGCTCCCGGGACAGGGCAGTCGGGGAGCTGTTTTTT CASSSRDRAVGELFF
once NA 14 TRBJ2-2 TRBV6-5 TGTGCCACACTTCCCGGAGGGAACACCGGGGAGCTGTTTTTT CATLPGGNTGELFF
NA NA 16 TRBJ2-7 TRBV5-6 TGTGCCAGCAGCTTGACCGGTCCGACGGGCTCCTACGAGCAGTACTTC CASSLTGPTGSYEQYF
NA NA 13 TRBJ2-7 TRBV4-3 TGCGCCAGCAGCCAGGGGGACACCTACGAGCAGTACTTC CASSQGDTYEQYF
NA TRBD2 13 TRBJ2-1 TRBV28 TGTGCCAGCGATACGGGGGGGACCGCCGAGCAGTTCTTC CASDTGGTAEQFF
NA NA 20 TRBJ2-7 TRBV7-8 TGTGCCACCTACTCTAGGAGTGGCTGGGACTCGACATTCCCGTCCTACGAGCAGTACTTC CATYSRSGWDSTFPSYEQYF
few TRBD1 15 TRBJ1-5 TRBV5-6 TGTGCCAGCAGCTACACCGGACAGGGTAGTCAGCCCCAGCATTTT CASSYTGQGSQPQHF